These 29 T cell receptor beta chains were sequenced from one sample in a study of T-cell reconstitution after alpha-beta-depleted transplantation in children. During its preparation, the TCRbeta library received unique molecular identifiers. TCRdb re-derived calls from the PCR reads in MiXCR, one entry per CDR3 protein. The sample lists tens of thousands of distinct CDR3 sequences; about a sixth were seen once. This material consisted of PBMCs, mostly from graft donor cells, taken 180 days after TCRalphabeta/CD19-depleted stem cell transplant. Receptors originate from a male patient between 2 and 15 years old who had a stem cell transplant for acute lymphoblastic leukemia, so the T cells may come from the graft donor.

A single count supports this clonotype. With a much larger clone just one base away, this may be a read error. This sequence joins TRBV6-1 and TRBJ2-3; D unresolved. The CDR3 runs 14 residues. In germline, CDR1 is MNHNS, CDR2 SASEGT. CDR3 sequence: CACSRYLGTDTQYF. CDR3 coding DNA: TGTGCCTGCAGCCGTTATCTTGGCACAGATACGCAGTATTTT.

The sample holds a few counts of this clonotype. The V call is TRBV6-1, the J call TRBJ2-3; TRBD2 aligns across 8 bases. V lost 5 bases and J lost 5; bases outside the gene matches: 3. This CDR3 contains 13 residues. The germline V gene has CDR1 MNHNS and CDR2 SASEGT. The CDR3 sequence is CASSRLARDTQYF. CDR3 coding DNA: TGTGCCAGCAGTAGACTAGCGCGAGATACGCAGTATTTT.

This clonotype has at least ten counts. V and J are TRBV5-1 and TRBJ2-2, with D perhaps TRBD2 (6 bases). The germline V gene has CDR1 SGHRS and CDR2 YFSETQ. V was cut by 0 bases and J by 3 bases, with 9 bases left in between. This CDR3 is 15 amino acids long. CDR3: CASSLAAGYTGELFF. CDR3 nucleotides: TGCGCCAGCAGCTTGGCGGCGGGGTACACCGGGGAGCTGTTTTTT.

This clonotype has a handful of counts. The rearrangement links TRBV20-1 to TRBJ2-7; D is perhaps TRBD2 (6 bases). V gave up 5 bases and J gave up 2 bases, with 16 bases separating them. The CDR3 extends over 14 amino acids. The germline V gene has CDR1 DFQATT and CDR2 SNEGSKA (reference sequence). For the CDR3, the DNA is TGCAGTGCTTTAGGCCGGGACTTGACCTACGAGCAGTACTTC. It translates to CSALGRDLTYEQYF.

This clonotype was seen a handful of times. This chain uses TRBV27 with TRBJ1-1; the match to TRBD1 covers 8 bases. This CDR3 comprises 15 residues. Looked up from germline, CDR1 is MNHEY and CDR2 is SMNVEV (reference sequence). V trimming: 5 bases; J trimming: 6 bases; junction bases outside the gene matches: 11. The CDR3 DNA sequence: TGTGCCAGCAGTGTGACAGGGGCCCCCGGTGCTGAAGCTTTCTTT. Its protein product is CASSVTGAPGAEAFF.

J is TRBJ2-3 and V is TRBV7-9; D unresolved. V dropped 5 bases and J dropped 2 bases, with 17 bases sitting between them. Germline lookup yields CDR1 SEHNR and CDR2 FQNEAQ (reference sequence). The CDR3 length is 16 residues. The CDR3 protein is CASSPRASADTDTQYF. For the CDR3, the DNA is TGTGCCAGCAGCCCACGGGCCTCGGCGGACACAGATACGCAGTATTTT.

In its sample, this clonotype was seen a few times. CDR3 residues: CASSPQGANYGYTF. The CDR3 DNA reads as TGTGCCAGCAGCCCCCAGGGAGCTAACTATGGCTACACCTTC. The chain has TRBV7-6 and TRBJ1-2, with D perhaps TRBD1 (5 bases). The germline gives CDR1 SGHVS, CDR2 FNYEAQ. The CDR3 is 14 residues long. V gave up 5 bases and J gave up 0 bases, with 10 bases separating them. Variable domain in full (rest from reference TRBV7-6 and TRBJ1-2): GAGVSQSPRYKVTKRGQDVALRCDPISGHVSLYWYRQALGQGPEFLTYFNYEAQQDKSGLPNDRFSAERPEGSISTLTIQRTEQRDSAMYRCASSPQGANYGYTFGSGTRLTVV.

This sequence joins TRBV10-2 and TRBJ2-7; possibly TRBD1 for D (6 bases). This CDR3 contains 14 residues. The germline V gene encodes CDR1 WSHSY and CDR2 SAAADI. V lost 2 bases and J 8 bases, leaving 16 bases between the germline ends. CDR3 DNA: TGCGCCAGCAGTGAGGGGACACGCGGAGGCCAGCAGTACTTC. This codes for CASSEGTRGGQQYF.

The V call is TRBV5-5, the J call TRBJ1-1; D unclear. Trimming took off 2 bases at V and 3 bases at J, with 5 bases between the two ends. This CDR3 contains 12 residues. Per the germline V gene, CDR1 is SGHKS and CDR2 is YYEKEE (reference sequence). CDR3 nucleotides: TGTGCCAGCAGCTTACAGCACACTGAAGCTTTCTTT. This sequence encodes CASSLQHTEAFF.

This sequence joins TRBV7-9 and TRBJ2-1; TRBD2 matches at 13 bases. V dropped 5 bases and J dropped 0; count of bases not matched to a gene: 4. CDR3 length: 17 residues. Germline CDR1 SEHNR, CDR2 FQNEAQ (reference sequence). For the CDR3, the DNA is TGTGCCAGCAGCCAAACTAGCGGGGGGGCCTCCTACAATGAGCAGTTCTTC. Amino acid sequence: CASSQTSGGASYNEQFF. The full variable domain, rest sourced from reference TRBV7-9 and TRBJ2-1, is DTGVSQNPRHKITKRGQNVTFRCDPISEHNRLYWYRQTLGQGPEFLTYFQNEAQLEKSRLLSDRFSAERPKGSFSTLEIQRTEQGDSAMYLCASSQTSGGASYNEQFFGPGTRLTVL.

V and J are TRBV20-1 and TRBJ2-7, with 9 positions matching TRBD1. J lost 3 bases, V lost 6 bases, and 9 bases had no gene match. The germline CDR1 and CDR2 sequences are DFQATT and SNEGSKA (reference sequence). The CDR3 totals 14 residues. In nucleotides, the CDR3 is TGCAGTGCCCCGGAGATGGACAGGGGCTACGAGCAGTACTTC. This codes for CSAPEMDRGYEQYF.

The DNA for the CDR3 is TGCGCCAGCAGCTTGGAGTTGAGATTCGATGAGCAGTTCTTC. Translation gives CASSLELRFDEQFF. J is TRBJ2-1 and V is TRBV5-1; the D is unclear. V was shortened by 0 bases and J by 8 bases, with 12 bases between the two germline ends. The CDR3 extends over 14 amino acids. CDR1 is SGHRS and CDR2 is YFSETQ in the germline V gene.

This CDR3 is CASSQGQVNEQYF. The DNA for the CDR3 is TGTGCCAGCAGCCAAGGACAGGTGAACGAGCAGTACTTC. The chain combines TRBV4-2 with TRBJ2-7; D is possibly TRBD1 (6 bases). CDR1 is LGHNA and CDR2 is YNFKEQ in the germline V gene. CDR3 length equals 13 residues. V lost 1 base, J lost 5 bases, and 9 bases lay in between.

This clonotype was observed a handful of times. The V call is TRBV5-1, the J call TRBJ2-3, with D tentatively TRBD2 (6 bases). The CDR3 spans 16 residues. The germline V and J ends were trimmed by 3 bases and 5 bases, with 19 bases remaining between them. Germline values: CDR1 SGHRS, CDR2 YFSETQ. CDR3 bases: TGCGCCAGCAGCTCGGTCCGGGACTGGAGGTTAGATACGCAGTATTTT. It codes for CASSSVRDWRLDTQYF.

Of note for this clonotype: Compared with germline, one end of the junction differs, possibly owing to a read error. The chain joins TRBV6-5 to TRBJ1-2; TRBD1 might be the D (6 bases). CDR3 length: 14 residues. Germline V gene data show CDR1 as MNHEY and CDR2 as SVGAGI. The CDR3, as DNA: TGTGCCAGCAGTTCCGATACAGGGAACTATGGCGACACCTTC. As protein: CASSSDTGNYGDTF.

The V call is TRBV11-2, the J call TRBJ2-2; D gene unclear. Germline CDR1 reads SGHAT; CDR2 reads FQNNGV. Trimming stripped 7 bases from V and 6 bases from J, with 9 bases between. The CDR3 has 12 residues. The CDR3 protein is CASITPSGELFF. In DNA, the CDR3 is TGTGCCAGCATCACTCCGTCCGGGGAGCTGTTTTTT.

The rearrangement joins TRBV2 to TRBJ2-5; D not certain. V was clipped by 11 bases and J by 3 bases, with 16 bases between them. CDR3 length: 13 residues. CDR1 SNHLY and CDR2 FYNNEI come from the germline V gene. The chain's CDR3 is CAGNARWEETQYF. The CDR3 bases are TGTGCCGGCAACGCGAGGTGGGAAGAGACCCAGTACTTC.

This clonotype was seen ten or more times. CDR3 residues: CASSSRPGHPYGYTF. In nucleotides, the CDR3 is TGCGCCAGCAGCTCGAGGCCGGGACATCCCTATGGCTACACCTTC. The rearrangement joins TRBV5-1 to TRBJ1-2; a possible D gene is TRBD1 (6 bases). V was cut by 3 bases and J by 4 bases, with 16 bases left in between. There are 15 residues in the CDR3. Germline V gene sequence: CDR1 SGHRS, CDR2 YFSETQ.

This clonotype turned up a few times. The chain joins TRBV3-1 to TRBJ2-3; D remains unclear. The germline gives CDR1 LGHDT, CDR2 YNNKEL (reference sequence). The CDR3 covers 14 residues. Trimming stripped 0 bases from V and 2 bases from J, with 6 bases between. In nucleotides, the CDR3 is TGTGCCAGCAGCCAAGAGACCCCCACAGATACGCAGTATTTT. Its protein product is CASSQETPTDTQYF.

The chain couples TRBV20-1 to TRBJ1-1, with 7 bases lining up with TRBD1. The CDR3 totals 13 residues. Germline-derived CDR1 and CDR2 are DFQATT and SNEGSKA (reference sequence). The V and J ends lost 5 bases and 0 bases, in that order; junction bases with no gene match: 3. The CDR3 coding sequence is TGCAGTGCTGGGACAGTTCTGAACACTGAAGCTTTCTTT. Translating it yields CSAGTVLNTEAFF.

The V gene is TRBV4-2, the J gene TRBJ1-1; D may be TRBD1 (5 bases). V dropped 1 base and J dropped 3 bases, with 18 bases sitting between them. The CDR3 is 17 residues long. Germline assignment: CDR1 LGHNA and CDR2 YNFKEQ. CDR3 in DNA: TGTGCCAGCAGCCAAGCGCAGGGCGTCGTAGCGGACACTGAAGCTTTCTTT. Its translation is CASSQAQGVVADTEAFF.

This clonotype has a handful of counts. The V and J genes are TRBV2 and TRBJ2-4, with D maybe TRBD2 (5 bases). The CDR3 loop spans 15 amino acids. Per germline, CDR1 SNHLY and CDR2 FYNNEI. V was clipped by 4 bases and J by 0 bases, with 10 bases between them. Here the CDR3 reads CASSGERLAKNIQYF. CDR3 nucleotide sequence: TGTGCCAGCAGTGGGGAGAGGCTAGCCAAAAACATTCAGTACTTC.

DNA for the CDR3: TGTGCCAGCAGTTTAGGACAGTGGGTGCGGTATGGCTACACCTTC. It codes for CASSLGQWVRYGYTF. V is TRBV12-3 or TRBV12-4 and J is TRBJ1-2; a possible D gene is TRBD1 (5 bases). The CDR3 is 15 residues long. V lost 1 base and J 5 bases, leaving 14 bases between the germline ends.

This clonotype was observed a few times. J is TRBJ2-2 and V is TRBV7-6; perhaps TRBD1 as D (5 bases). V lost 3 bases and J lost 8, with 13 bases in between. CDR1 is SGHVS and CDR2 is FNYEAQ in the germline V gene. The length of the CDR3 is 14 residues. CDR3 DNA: TGTGCCAGCAGCTTGTCATACAGGACGGGGGAGCTGTTTTTT. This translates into CASSLSYRTGELFF.

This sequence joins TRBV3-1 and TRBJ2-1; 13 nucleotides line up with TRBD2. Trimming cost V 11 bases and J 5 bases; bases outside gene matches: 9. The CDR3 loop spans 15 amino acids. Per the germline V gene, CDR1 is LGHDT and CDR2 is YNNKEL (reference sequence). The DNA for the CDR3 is TGTGCCTCCTCCCCGACTAGCGGGGGGAACAATGAGCAGTTCTTC. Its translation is CASSPTSGGNNEQFF.

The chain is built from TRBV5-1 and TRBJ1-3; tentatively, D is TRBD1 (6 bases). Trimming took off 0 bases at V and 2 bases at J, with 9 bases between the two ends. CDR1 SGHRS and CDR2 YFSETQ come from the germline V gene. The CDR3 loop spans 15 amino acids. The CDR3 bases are TGCGCCAGCAGCTTGGAACAGGGTCCTGGAAACACCATATATTTT. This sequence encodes CASSLEQGPGNTIYF.

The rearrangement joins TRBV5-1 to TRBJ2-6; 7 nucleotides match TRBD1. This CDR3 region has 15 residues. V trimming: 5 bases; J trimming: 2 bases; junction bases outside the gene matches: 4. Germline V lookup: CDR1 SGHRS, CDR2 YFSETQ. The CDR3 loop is CASRDDRAGANVLTF. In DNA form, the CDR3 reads TGCGCCAGCAGGGATGACAGGGCTGGGGCCAACGTCCTGACTTTC.

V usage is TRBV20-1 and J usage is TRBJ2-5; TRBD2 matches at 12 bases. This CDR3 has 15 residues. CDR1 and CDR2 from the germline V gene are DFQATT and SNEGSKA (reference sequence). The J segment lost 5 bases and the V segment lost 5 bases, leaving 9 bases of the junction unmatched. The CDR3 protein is CSASPSGGASETQYF. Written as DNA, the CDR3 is TGCAGTGCTTCTCCTAGCGGGGGGGCTTCTGAGACCCAGTACTTC.

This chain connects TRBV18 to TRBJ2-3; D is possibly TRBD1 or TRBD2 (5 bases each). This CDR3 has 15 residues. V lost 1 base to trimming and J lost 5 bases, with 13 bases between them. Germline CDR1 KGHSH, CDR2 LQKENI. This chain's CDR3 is CASSPQGSGKDTQYF. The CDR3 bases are TGTGCCAGCTCACCACAGGGGTCGGGGAAAGATACGCAGTATTTT.